This TCR beta chain came from a study of blood T cell repertoires in COVID-19. In its sample, this clone was seen a few times. From germline, CDR1 is SGDLS and CDR2 YYNGEE. This CDR3 contains 16 residues. V was pared by 0 bases and J by 3 bases, with 13 bases between. Produced via immunoSEQ multiplex PCR; TCRdb's table is partial and in-frame only. The sample holds under 120,000 clones, roughly 84% seen once. The source material was peripheral blood. The sequence was collected from a human donor in a cohort sampled during active COVID-19. V usage is TRBV9 and J usage is TRBJ1-3; D is uncertain. The CDR3: CASSVDAGGGGNTIYF. CDR3 coding DNA: TGTGCCAGCAGCGTAGATGCGGGAGGCGGTGGAAACACCATATATTTT.